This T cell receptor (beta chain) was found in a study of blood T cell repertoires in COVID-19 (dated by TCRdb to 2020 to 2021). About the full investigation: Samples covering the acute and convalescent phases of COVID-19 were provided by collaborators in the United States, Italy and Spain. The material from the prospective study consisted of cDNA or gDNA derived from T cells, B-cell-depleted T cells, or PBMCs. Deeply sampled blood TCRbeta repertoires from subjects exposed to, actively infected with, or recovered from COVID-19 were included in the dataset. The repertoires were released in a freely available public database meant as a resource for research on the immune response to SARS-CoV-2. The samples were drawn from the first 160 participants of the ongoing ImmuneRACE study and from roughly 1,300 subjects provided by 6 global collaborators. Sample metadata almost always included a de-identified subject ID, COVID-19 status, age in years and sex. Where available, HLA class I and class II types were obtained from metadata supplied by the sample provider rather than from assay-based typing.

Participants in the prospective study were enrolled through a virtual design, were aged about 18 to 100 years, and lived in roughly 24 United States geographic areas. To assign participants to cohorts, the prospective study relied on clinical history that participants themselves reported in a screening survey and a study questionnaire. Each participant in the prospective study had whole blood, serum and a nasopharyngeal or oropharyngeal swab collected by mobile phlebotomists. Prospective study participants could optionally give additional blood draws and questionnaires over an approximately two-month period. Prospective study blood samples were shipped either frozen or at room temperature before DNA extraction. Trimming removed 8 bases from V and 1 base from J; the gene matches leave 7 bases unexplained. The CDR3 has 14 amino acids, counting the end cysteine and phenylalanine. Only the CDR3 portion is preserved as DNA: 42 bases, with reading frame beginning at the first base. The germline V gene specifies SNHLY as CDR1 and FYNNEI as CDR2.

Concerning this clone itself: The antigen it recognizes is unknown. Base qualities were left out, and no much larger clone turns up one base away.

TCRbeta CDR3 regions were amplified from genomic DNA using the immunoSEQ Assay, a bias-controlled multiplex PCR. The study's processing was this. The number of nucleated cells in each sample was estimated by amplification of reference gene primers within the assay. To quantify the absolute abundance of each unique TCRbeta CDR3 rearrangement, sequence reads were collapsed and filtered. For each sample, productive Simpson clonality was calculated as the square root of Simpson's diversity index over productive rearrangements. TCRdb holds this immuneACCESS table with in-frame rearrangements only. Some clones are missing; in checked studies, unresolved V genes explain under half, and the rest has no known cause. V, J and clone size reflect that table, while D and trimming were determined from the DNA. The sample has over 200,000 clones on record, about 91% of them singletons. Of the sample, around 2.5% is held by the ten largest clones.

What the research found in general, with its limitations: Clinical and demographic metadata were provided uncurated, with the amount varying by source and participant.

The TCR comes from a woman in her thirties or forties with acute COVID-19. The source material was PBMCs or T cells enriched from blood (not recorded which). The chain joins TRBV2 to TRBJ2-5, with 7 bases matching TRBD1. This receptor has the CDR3 CASGRTGSQETQYF. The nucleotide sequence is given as TGTGCCAGCGGACGGACAGGCTCCCAAGAGACCCAGTACTTC.